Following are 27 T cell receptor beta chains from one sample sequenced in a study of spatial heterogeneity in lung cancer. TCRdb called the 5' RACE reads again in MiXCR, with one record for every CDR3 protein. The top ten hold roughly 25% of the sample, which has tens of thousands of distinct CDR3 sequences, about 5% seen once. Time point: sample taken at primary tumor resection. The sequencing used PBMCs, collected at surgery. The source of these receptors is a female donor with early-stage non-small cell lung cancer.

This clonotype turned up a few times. In DNA form, the CDR3 reads TGTGCCAGCAGCTACAAACGGGAACAGCTCGGCAATCAGCCCCAGCATTTT. Residues: CASSYKREQLGNQPQHF. This chain links TRBV11-1 with TRBJ1-5; D uncertain. V was trimmed by 4 bases and J by 2 bases, leaving 18 bases between them. CDR1 is SGHAT and CDR2 is FQDESV in the germline V gene (reference sequence). This CDR3 region has 17 residues.

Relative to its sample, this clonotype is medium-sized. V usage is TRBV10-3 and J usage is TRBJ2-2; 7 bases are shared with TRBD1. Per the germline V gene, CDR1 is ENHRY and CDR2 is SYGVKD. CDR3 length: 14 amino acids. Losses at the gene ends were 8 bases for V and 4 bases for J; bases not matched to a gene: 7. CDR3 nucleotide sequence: TGTGCCATCCCCCGGGACAGTAGCACCGGGGAGCTGTTTTTT. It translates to CAIPRDSSTGELFF.

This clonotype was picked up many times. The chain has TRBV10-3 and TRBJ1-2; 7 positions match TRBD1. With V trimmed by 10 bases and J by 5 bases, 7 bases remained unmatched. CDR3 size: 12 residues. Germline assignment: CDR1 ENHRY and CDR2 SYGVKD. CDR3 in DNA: TGTGCCAGCACCGGGACAGATTATGGCTACACCTTC. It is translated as CASTGTDYGYTF.

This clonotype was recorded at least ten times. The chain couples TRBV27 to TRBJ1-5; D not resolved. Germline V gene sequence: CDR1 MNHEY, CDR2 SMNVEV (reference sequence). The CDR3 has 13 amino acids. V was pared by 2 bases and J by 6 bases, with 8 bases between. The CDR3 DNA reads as TGTGCCAGCAGTTTAGTATTCGGTCAGCCCCAGCATTTT. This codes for CASSLVFGQPQHF.

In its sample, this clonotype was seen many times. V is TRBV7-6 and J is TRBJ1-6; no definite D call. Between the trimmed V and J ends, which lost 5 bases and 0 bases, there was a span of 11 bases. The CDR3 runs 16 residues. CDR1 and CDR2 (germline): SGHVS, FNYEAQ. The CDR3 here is CASSRLAGSYNSPLHF. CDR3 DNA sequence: TGTGCCAGCAGCCGGCTTGCAGGCTCCTATAATTCACCCCTCCACTTT.

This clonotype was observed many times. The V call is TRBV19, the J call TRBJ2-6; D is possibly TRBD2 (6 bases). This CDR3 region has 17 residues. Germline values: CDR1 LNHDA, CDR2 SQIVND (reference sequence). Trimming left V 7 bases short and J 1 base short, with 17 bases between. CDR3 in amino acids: CASTSGGLTSGANVLTF. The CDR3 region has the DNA TGTGCCAGTACCTCTGGGGGGTTGACATCTGGGGCCAACGTCCTGACTTTC.

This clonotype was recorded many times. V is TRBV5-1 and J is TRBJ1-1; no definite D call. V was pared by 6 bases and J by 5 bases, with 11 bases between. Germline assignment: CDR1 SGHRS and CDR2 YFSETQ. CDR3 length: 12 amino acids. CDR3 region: CASTSKGTEAFF. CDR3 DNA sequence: TGCGCCAGCACCTCAAAGGGAACTGAAGCTTTCTTT. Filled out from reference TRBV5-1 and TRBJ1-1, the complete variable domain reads KAGVTQTPRYLIKTRGQQVTLSCSPISGHRSVSWYQQTPGQGLQFLFEYFSETQRNKGNFPGRFSGRQFSNSRSEMNVSTLELGDSALYLCASTSKGTEAFFGQGTRLTVV.

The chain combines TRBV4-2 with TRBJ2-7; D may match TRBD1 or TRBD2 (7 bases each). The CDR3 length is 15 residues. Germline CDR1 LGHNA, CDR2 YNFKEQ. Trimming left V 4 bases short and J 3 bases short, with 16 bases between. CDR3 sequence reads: CASSLQGGENYEQYF. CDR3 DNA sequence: TGTGCCAGCAGCCTCCAGGGGGGGGAAAACTACGAGCAGTACTTC.

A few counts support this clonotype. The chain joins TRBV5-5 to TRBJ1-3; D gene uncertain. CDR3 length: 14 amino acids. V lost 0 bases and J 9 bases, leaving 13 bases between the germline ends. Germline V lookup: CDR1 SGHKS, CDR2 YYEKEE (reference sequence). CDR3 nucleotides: TGTGCCAGCAGCTTGGAGCACGGATGGTCCACCATATATTTT. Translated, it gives CASSLEHGWSTIYF.

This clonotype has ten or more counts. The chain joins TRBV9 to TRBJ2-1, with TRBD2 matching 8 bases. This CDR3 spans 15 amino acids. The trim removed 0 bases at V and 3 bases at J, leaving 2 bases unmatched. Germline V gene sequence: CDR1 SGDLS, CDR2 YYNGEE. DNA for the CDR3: TGTGCCAGCAGCGTAGGCGGGGGGTTCTACAATGAGCAGTTCTTC. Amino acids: CASSVGGGFYNEQFF.

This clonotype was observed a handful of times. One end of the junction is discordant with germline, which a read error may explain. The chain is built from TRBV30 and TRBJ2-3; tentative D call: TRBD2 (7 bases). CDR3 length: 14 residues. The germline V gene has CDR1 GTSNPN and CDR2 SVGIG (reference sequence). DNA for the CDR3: TGTACCTGGAGACTTTGGGGGGGCCCTGATACGCAGTATTTT. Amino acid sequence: CTWRLWGGPDTQYF.

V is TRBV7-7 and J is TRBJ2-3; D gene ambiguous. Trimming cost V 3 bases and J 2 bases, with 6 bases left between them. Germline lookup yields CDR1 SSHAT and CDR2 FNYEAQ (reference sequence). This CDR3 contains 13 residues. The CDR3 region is CASSFQITDTQYF. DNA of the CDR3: TGTGCCAGCAGCTTTCAGATCACAGATACGCAGTATTTT.

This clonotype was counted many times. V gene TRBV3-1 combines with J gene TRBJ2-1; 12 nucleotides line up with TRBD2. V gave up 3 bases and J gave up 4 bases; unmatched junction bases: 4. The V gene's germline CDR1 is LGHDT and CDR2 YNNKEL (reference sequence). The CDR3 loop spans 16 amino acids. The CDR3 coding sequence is TGTGCCAGCAGCCAGACTAGCGGGGGTCCATACAATGAGCAGTTCTTC. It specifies CASSQTSGGPYNEQFF.

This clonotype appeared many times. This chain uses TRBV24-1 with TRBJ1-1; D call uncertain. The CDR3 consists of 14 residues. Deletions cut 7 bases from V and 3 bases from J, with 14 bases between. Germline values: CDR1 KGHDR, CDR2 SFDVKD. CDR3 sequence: CATSPSGRYTEAFF. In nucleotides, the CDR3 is TGTGCCACCAGCCCATCGGGCAGATACACTGAAGCTTTCTTT.

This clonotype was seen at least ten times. The DNA of the CDR3 is TGCAGCGTTGATGGTCGGGCAACTGGTGAGCAGTTCTTC. Its translation: CSVDGRATGEQFF. V and J are TRBV29-1 and TRBJ2-1; no firm D call. The CDR3 loop spans 13 amino acids. The germline V and J ends were trimmed by 3 bases and 9 bases, with 15 bases remaining between them. Per germline, CDR1 SQVTM and CDR2 ANQGSEA.

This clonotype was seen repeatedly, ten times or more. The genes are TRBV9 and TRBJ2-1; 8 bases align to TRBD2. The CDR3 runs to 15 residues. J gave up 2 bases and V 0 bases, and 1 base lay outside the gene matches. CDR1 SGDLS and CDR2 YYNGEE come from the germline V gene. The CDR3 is CASSVVAGTYNEQFF. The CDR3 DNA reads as TGTGCCAGCAGCGTAGTAGCGGGGACCTACAATGAGCAGTTCTTC. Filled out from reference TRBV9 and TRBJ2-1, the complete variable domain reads DSGVTQTPKHLITATGQRVTLRCSPRSGDLSVYWYQQSLDQGLQFLIQYYNGEERAKGNILERFSAQQFPDLHSELNLSSLELGDSALYFCASSVVAGTYNEQFFGPGTRLTVL.

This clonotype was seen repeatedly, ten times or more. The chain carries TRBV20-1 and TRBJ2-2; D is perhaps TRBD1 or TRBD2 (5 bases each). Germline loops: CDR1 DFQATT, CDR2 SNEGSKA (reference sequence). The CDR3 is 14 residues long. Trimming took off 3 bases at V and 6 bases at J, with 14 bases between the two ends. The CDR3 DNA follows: TGCAGTGCTAGCGGGGACGGGGCATCCGGGGAGCTGTTTTTT. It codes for CSASGDGASGELFF.

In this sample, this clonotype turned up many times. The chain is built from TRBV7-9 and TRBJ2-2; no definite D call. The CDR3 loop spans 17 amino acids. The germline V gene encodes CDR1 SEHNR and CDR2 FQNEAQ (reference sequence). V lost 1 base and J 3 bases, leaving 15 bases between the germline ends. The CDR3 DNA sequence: TGTGCCAGCAGCTTAGGTCGCGCGACCACCTACACCGGGGAGCTGTTTTTT. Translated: CASSLGRATTYTGELFF.

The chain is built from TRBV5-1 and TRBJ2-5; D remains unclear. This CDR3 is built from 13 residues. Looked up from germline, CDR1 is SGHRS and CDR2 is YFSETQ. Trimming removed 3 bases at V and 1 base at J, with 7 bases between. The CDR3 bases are TGCGCCAGCAGCTCTTTTCTCCAAGAGACCCAGTACTTC. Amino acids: CASSSFLQETQYF.

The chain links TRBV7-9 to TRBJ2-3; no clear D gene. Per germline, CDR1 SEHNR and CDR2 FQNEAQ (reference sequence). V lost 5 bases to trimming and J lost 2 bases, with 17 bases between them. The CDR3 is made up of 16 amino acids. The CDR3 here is CASSDRSPSFTDTQYF. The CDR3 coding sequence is TGTGCCAGCAGCGATCGCTCCCCCAGCTTCACAGATACGCAGTATTTT.

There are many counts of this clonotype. The CDR3 reads CASSFRYRNEQFF. CDR3 DNA: TGCGCCAGCAGCTTTCGTTACAGGAATGAGCAGTTCTTC. The V and J genes are TRBV5-1 and TRBJ2-1; D is perhaps TRBD1 (5 bases). CDR1 and CDR2 from the germline V gene are SGHRS and YFSETQ. The CDR3 sequence is 13 residues long. The V end lost 2 bases, the J end lost 7 bases, and 10 bases lay between the germline ends.

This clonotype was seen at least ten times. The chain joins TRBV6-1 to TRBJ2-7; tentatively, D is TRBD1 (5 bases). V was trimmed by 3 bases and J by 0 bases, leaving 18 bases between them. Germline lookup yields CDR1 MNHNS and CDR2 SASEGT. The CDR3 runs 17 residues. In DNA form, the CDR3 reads TGTGCCAGCAGTGACGGTCCCCCGACAGTGATCTCCTACGAGCAGTACTTC. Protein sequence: CASSDGPPTVISYEQYF.

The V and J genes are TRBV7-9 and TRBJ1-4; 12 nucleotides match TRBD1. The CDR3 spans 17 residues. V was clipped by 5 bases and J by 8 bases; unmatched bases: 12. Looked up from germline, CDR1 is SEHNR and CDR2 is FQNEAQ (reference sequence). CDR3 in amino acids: CASSPGDRGRLGEKLFF. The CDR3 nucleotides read TGTGCCAGCAGCCCGGGGGACAGGGGGCGCCTAGGGGAAAAACTGTTTTTT.

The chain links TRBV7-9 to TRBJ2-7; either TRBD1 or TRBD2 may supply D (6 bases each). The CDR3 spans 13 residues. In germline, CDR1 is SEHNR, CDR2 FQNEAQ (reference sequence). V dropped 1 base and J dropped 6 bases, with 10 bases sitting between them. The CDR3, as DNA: TGTGCCAGCAGCTTAGGTAGGGGGGTCGAGCAGTACTTC. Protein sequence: CASSLGRGVEQYF.

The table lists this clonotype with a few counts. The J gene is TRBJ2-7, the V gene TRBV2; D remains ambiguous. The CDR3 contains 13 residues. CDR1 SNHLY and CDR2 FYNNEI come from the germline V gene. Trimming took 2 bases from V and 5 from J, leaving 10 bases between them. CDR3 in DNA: TGTGCCAGCAGTGAACCCTGGCCCGACGAGCAGTACTTC. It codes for CASSEPWPDEQYF. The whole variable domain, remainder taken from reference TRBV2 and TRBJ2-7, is EPEVTQTPSHQVTQMGQEVILRCVPISNHLYFYWYRQILGQKVEFLVSFYNNEISEKSEIFDDQFSVERPDGSNFTLKIRSTKLEDSAMYFCASSEPWPDEQYFGPGTRLTVT.

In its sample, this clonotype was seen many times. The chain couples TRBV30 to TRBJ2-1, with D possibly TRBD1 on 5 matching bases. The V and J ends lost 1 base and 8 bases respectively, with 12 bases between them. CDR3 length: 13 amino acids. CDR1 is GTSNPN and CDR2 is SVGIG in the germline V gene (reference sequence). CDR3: CAWSASGNHEQFF. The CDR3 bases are TGTGCCTGGAGTGCGTCAGGGAACCATGAGCAGTTCTTC.

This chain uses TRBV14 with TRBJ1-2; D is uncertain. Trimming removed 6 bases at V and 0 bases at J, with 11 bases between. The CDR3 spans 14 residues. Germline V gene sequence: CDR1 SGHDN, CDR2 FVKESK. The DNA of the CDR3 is TGTGCCAGCAGTCCTACTCATTCTAACTATGGCTACACCTTC. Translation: CASSPTHSNYGYTF.